This T cell receptor (beta chain) is from a study of OX40 agonist ivuxolimab in advanced cancers. Clones were sequenced by immunoSEQ multiplex PCR, and TCRdb holds only the in-frame ones, with some missing. The sample consists of more than 50,000 clones, about 82% of them appearing once. The ends lost 5 bases at V and 4 bases at J; junction bases unmatched: 9. Looked up from germline, CDR1 is SQVTM and CDR2 is ANQGSEA. The CDR3 contains 14 residues. This sequence was found in an adult with an advanced solid tumor such as melanoma, head and neck, liver or kidney cancer. The J gene is TRBJ2-7, the V gene TRBV29-1, with 9 bases fitting TRBD1. The source material was CD4+ or CD8+ T cells sorted from blood, sampled in a trial of the OX40 agonist ivuxolimab. In DNA, the CDR3 is TGCAGCGTTACCAACAGGGGGCGCGCGTACGAGCAGTACTTC. It translates to CSVTNRGRAYEQYF.